The 14 T cell receptor beta chains listed next were all sequenced from one sample in a study of PD-1 blockade in classical Hodgkin lymphoma. No patient escaped relapse after autologous stem cell transplantation, and brentuximab vedotin exposure varied. Generated by immunoSEQ multiplex PCR, the TCRdb table keeps only in-frame clones and is missing some. The sample yields some 41,000 clones, almost 90% seen once. The material was peripheral blood mononuclear cells (PBMCs), obtained before the second cycle of nivolumab. Source of these receptors: a human donor with classical Hodgkin lymphoma.

The rearrangement links TRBV18 to TRBJ2-2, with 8 bases matching TRBD1. Trimming removed 3 bases from V and 4 bases from J; junction bases left unmatched: 7. Germline V gives CDR1 KGHSH, CDR2 LQKENI. The CDR3 contains 16 residues. The CDR3 DNA reads as TGTGCCAGCTCACCGTCGCAGGGGGCGATCACCGGGGAGCTGTTTTTT. Translation: CASSPSQGAITGELFF.

The rearrangement uses TRBV5-6 and TRBJ2-3; D tentatively reads TRBD1 or TRBD2 (5 bases each). Germline V gene data show CDR1 as SGHDT and CDR2 as YYEEEE. This CDR3 comprises 14 residues. Trimming removed 4 bases from V and 4 bases from J, with 13 bases in between. The CDR3 nucleotides read TGTGCCAGCAGCATGGGACCCCGGGCAGATACGCAGTATTTT. Amino acids: CASSMGPRADTQYF.

V and J are TRBV19 and TRBJ2-7, with D perhaps matching TRBD1 or TRBD2 (5 bases each). Trimming shortened V by 5 bases and J by 2 bases, and 19 bases separated the two germline ends. The length of the CDR3 is 16 residues. The germline V gene has CDR1 LNHDA and CDR2 SQIVND (reference sequence). CDR3 bases: TGTGCCAGTAGTCCCCCCCCGGGACGGTTTACCTACGAGCAGTACTTC. It codes for CASSPPPGRFTYEQYF. Full variable domain (remainder filled in from reference TRBV19 and TRBJ2-7): DGGITQSPKYLFRKEGQNVTLSCEQNLNHDAMYWYRQDPGQGLRLIYYSQIVNDFQKGDIAEGYSVSREKKESFPLTVTSAQKNPTAFYLCASSPPPGRFTYEQYFGPGTRLTVT.

The chain joins TRBV7-3 to TRBJ1-1; D remains ambiguous. Trimming stripped 5 bases from V and 8 bases from J, with 12 bases between. Germline assignment: CDR1 SGHTA and CDR2 FQGTGA. CDR3 length equals 12 residues. The CDR3 protein is CASSDKEGEAFF. CDR3 DNA: TGTGCCAGCAGCGATAAGGAGGGAGAAGCTTTCTTT.

V usage is TRBV5-4 and J usage is TRBJ2-5; unclear D gene. Trimming shortened V by 4 bases and J by 1 base, and 14 bases separated the two germline ends. From germline, CDR1 is SGHNT and CDR2 YYREEE (reference sequence). This CDR3 contains 15 residues. The CDR3 sequence: CASSRVPGGQETQYF. The CDR3 nucleotides read TGTGCCAGCAGCCGTGTCCCGGGCGGCCAAGAGACCCAGTACTTC.

The rearrangement links TRBV19 to TRBJ2-6, with D possibly TRBD2 on 6 matching bases. Germline V gene data show CDR1 as LNHDA and CDR2 as SQIVND (reference sequence). CDR3 size: 18 residues. Trimming took off 3 bases at V and 2 bases at J, with 17 bases between the two ends. CDR3: CASSMGIGGMAGANVLTF. The CDR3 region has the DNA TGTGCCAGTAGTATGGGTATAGGCGGGATGGCTGGGGCCAACGTCCTGACTTTC.

This clone was counted a single time. The rearrangement joins TRBV6-4 to TRBJ1-1; possible D gene TRBD1, 6 bases. Germline CDR1 reads MRHNA; CDR2 reads SNTAGT. This CDR3 is built from 14 residues. Trimming took off 4 bases at V and 5 bases at J, with 14 bases between the two ends. CDR3 sequence reads: CASSASWGATEAFF. CDR3 bases: TGTGCCAGCAGTGCCTCATGGGGGGCGACTGAAGCTTTCTTT.

The chain links TRBV6-1 to TRBJ2-4; 10 bases map to TRBD2. The CDR3 sequence is 15 residues long. After removal of 8 bases from V and 8 bases from J, the junction contained 12 bases not matched to a gene. Germline loops: CDR1 MNHNS, CDR2 SASEGT. The CDR3 sequence is CASGLIAGGMDIQYF. DNA for the CDR3: TGTGCCAGCGGTTTAATAGCGGGAGGAATGGACATTCAGTACTTC.

The V call is TRBV7-2, the J call TRBJ2-2; D is unclear. CDR3 length: 13 residues. V lost 1 base and J 6 bases, leaving 6 bases between the germline ends. In germline, CDR1 is SGHTA, CDR2 FQGNSA. CDR3 bases: TGTGCCAGCAGCTTAGGGGTAGCCGGGGAGCTGTTTTTT. Its protein product is CASSLGVAGELFF.

This sequence joins TRBV7-8 and TRBJ1-5; tentative D call: TRBD1 (5 bases). Trimming took 3 bases from V and 7 from J, leaving 13 bases between them. The CDR3 contains 14 residues. CDR1 SGHVS and CDR2 FQNEAQ come from the germline V gene. In nucleotides, the CDR3 is TGTGCCAGCAGCTTTTACGGGGGGGAGCAGCCCCAGCATTTT. This gives the protein CASSFYGGEQPQHF.

This chain joins TRBV19 and TRBJ2-7, with 12 positions matching TRBD1. Looked up from germline, CDR1 is LNHDA and CDR2 is SQIVND (reference sequence). The J segment lost 6 bases and the V segment lost 7 bases, leaving 7 bases of the junction unmatched. The CDR3 runs 14 residues. In DNA form, the CDR3 reads TGTGCCAGTAACGATGGGACAGGGGGCCTCGAGCAGTACTTC. This sequence encodes CASNDGTGGLEQYF.

This clone is a singleton in its sample. This chain uses TRBV7-9 with TRBJ2-2; D uncertain. Germline CDR1 and CDR2: SEHNR and FQNEAQ (reference sequence). This CDR3 contains 14 residues. The V gene lost 2 bases and the J gene lost 3 bases, with 7 bases spanning the gap. CDR3 sequence (DNA): TGTGCCAGCAGCTTATGGCAGCACACCGGGGAGCTGTTTTTT. This gives the protein CASSLWQHTGELFF.

This chain links TRBV29-1 with TRBJ2-3, with 9 bases fitting TRBD2. Germline-derived CDR1 and CDR2 are SQVTM and ANQGSEA. V dropped 0 bases and J dropped 0; count of bases not matched to a gene: 13. This CDR3 contains 19 residues. The DNA for the CDR3 is TGCAGCGTTGAAGATCCGCTAGCGGGGATTCAACGTAGCACAGATACGCAGTATTTT. Protein product: CSVEDPLAGIQRSTDTQYF.

The J gene is TRBJ2-6, the V gene TRBV9, with D tentatively TRBD1 (6 bases). V dropped 4 bases and J dropped 2 bases, with 19 bases sitting between them. This CDR3 contains 18 residues. Germline V gene lookup returns CDR1 SGDLS and CDR2 YYNGEE. Here the CDR3 reads CASSPTTTTGTGANVLTF. CDR3 coding DNA: TGTGCCAGCAGCCCCACAACTACCACAGGGACTGGGGCCAACGTCCTGACTTTC.